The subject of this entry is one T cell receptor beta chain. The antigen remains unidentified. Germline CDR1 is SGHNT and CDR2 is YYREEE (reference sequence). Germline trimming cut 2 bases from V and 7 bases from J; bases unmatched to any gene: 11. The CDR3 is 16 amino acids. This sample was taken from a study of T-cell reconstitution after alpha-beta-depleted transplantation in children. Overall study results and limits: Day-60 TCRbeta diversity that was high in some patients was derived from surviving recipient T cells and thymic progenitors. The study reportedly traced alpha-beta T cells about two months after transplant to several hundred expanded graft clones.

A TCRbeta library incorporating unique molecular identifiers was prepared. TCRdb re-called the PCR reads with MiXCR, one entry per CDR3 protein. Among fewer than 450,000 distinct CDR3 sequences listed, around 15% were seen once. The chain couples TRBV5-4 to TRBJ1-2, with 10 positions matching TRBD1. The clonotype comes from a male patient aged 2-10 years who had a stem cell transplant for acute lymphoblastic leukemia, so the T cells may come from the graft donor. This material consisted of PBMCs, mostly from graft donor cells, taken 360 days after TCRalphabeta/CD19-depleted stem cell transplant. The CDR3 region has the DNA TGTGCCAGCAGCTTCTTATCGGGACAGGGGTTTCTTGGCTACACCTTC. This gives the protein CASSFLSGQGFLGYTF.